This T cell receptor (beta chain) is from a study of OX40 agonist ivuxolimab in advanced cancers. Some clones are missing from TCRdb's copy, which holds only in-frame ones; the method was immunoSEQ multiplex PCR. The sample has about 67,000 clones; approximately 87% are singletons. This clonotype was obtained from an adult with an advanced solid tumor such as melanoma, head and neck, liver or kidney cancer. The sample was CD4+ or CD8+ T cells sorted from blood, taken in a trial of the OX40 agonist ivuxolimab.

CDR3 nucleotide sequence: TGTGCCAGTAGCCCCCCAGGAGAGGGAGGAAACACCATATATTTT. Its protein product is CASSPPGEGGNTIYF. The chain couples TRBV19 to TRBJ1-3; D uncertain. This CDR3 spans 15 amino acids. Between the trimmed V and J ends, which lost 6 bases and 4 bases, there was a span of 16 bases. CDR1 and CDR2 from the germline V gene are LNHDA and SQIVND (reference sequence).